Sequencing of this T cell receptor beta chain was carried out in a study of low-dose radiotherapy and immunotherapy resistance in tumors. Study as a whole: Oral aspirin 300 mg was taken by patients daily for four cycles from cycle 1 day 1.

Specified time point: after trial treatment. The treatment: LDRT plus nivolumab, ipilimumab, low-dose cyclophosphamide and aspirin (RACIN trial). Primers targeting TRAV and TRBV primed first-strand cDNA, covering alpha and beta chains. A roughly 20-cycle PCR with a constant-region primer and V-primer adapter amplified TCRs. Amplifying the isolated mRNA was done by in vitro transcription. TCRdb re-called the reads with MiXCR, one entry per CDR3 protein. The sample holds some 100,000 distinct CDR3 sequences, around 20% seen once. V gave up 6 bases and J gave up 3 bases; unmatched junction bases: 8. Per germline, CDR1 LNHDA and CDR2 SQIVND (reference sequence). The CDR3 covers 14 residues. This clonotype was seen many times.

The chain has TRBV19 and TRBJ2-7, with TRBD1 identical over 7 bases. This TCR derives from a female donor with ovarian cancer. Sequencing was performed on PBMCs, taken after low-dose radiotherapy plus immunotherapy. The CDR3 nucleotides are TGTGCCAGTAGGCGAAAACGGGACAGCTACGAGCAGTACTTC. As protein: CASRRKRDSYEQYF.